The entry below gives a single T cell receptor beta chain sequence along with its context. Its matching antigen is unknown. This sample was taken from a study of tumor-infiltrating lymphocytes in localized non-small cell lung cancer. The CDR3 covers 13 residues. V shed 5 bases, J shed 4 bases, and the junction held 4 bases outside the gene matches. Germline CDR1 is MDHEN and CDR2 is SYDVKM. Study-wide findings and caveats: No link was found between tumor T-cell fraction and recurrence-free survival. IM1 and IM2 tumors showed no difference in T-cell fraction. Each assay used a separate piece of the same tissue.

Some clones are missing from TCRdb's copy, which holds only in-frame ones; the method was immunoSEQ multiplex PCR. Among roughly 15,000 clones listed, about 70% were seen once. The sequence was collected from a human donor with non-small cell lung cancer. V and J are TRBV28 and TRBJ1-2, with 7 bases matching TRBD1. Sequencing was carried out using lung tumor tissue. The CDR3 DNA is TGTGCCAGCAGTCCGGGACAGCCCTATGGCTACACCTTC. The encoded protein is CASSPGQPYGYTF.